These 29 T cell receptor beta chains originate from one sample sequenced in a study of monozygotic twins with inflammatory bowel disease. After re-calling the 5' RACE reads, TCRdb lists one entry per CDR3 protein, DNA absent. The ten top clones account for roughly 1.7%, within a sample of a few hundred thousand distinct CDR3 sequences. Input material: blood. These receptors originate from a human donor with ulcerative colitis or Crohn's disease, or a healthy co-twin of an affected twin (not recorded which).

V usage is TRBV7-9 and J usage is TRBJ2-1; TCRdb reports TRBD1, a call that lacks DNA to check it against. Per germline, CDR1 SEHNR and CDR2 FQNEAQ (reference sequence). The CDR3 is 14 amino acids. CDR3 sequence reads: CASRSRPGFAEQFF.

The chain joins TRBV6-1 to TRBJ1-5. The CDR3 sequence is 19 residues long. Germline V lookup: CDR1 MNHNS, CDR2 SASEGT. CDR3 residues: CASSESGREFFFGNQPQHF.

The CDR3 spells CASSQDGQNYGYTF. The V and J genes are TRBV3-1 and TRBJ1-2; TCRdb's D gene call, TRBD1, goes unchecked for lack of DNA. Germline V gives CDR1 LGHDT, CDR2 YNNKEL (reference sequence). There are 14 residues in the CDR3.

The V and J genes are TRBV5-6 and TRBJ1-2; TCRdb gives TRBD1 as the D gene, but with no DNA this cannot be confirmed. The CDR3 covers 13 residues. Germline assignment: CDR1 SGHDT and CDR2 YYEEEE. CDR3: CASRQGQYYGYTF.

V is TRBV12-3 or TRBV12-4 and J is TRBJ2-7. This CDR3 has 14 amino acids. The CDR3: CASSPGIRVGEQYF.

The V call is TRBV7-9, the J call TRBJ2-2; TCRdb returns TRBD1, unconfirmable since there is no DNA. The CDR3 covers 15 residues. Germline loops: CDR1 SEHNR, CDR2 FQNEAQ (reference sequence). The CDR3 spells CASSFETGGTGELFF.

This chain connects TRBV5-1 to TRBJ1-1; TCRdb selects TRBD1, and the lack of DNA leaves this call unchecked. The CDR3 has 13 amino acids. Germline CDR1 SGHRS, CDR2 YFSETQ. CDR3 residues: CASSSQGARGAFF.

The chain links TRBV6-6 to TRBJ1-4. Germline CDR1 and CDR2: MNHNY and SVGAGI (reference sequence). The CDR3 runs 12 residues. The CDR3 is CASAPTNEKLFF.

The chain recombines TRBV5-1 with TRBJ2-1. The CDR3 is 15 residues long. The germline V gene encodes CDR1 SGHRS and CDR2 YFSETQ. CDR3 sequence reads: CASSLEGSGFDEQFF.

V and J are TRBV5-1 and TRBJ2-3; the TRBD2 assignment by TCRdb is unverifiable without DNA. The CDR3 contains 14 residues. The germline V gene encodes CDR1 SGHRS and CDR2 YFSETQ. The CDR3: CASSYSRPPDTQYF.

The CDR3: CASSLGTGRVEKLFF. The chain combines TRBV7-9 with TRBJ1-4; TCRdb returns TRBD1, unconfirmable since there is no DNA. Germline lookup yields CDR1 SEHNR and CDR2 FQNEAQ (reference sequence). The CDR3 spans 15 residues.

Here the CDR3 reads CATSREATASTEAFF. V usage is TRBV15 and J usage is TRBJ1-1. Germline V CDR1 and CDR2: LNHNV, YYDKDF (reference sequence). The CDR3 totals 15 residues.

The rearrangement links TRBV7-9 to TRBJ2-1; as DNA is missing, the TRBD1 call by TCRdb cannot be tested. Germline V gives CDR1 SEHNR, CDR2 FQNEAQ (reference sequence). This CDR3 region has 14 residues. CDR3 residues: CASSLWGANNEQFF.

The chain couples TRBV6-1 to TRBJ2-3; TCRdb picks TRBD2, but there is no DNA to check that call. In germline, CDR1 is MNHNS, CDR2 SASEGT. This CDR3 is 15 amino acids long. CDR3: CASSRWTSSTDTQYF.

The V and J genes are TRBV20-1 and TRBJ1-5; checking the TCRdb D call of TRBD1 is not possible without DNA. This CDR3 is built from 14 residues. The germline V gene encodes CDR1 DFQATT and CDR2 SNEGSKA (reference sequence). CDR3 region: CSARSRVLNQPQHF.

The gene calls are TRBV20-1 and TRBJ1-2; TCRdb's D call, TRBD1, is unchecked because there is no DNA. The CDR3 extends over 13 amino acids. The V gene's germline CDR1 is DFQATT and CDR2 SNEGSKA (reference sequence). The CDR3 reads CSATLGQNYGYTF.

The chain has TRBV5-6 and TRBJ2-4. The CDR3 is 11 amino acids. Germline-derived CDR1 and CDR2 are SGHDT and YYEEEE. CDR3 residues: CASSLRDIQYF. Drawing the rest from reference TRBV5-6 and TRBJ2-4, the complete variable domain is DAGVTQSPTHLIKTRGQQVTLRCSPKSGHDTVSWYQQALGQGPQFIFQYYEEEERQRGNFPDRFSGHQFPNYSSELNVNALLLGDSALYLCASSLRDIQYFGAGTRLSVL.

This chain's CDR3 is CASSQLASSYNEQFF. The chain recombines TRBV6-1 with TRBJ2-1. Germline V gene sequence: CDR1 MNHNS, CDR2 SASEGT. The length of the CDR3 is 15 residues.

The chain employs TRBV7-9 and TRBJ2-3; lacking DNA, the TRBD1 call made by TCRdb goes unchecked. The CDR3 consists of 14 residues. The V gene's germline CDR1 is SEHNR and CDR2 FQNEAQ (reference sequence). CDR3 residues: CASSLGNQGDTQYF. Based on the CDR3 plus reference TRBV7-9 and TRBJ2-3, the full variable domain is DTGVSQNPRHKITKRGQNVTFRCDPISEHNRLYWYRQTLGQGPEFLTYFQNEAQLEKSRLLSDRFSAERPKGSFSTLEIQRTEQGDSAMYLCASSLGNQGDTQYFGPGTRLTVL.

V usage is TRBV5-1 and J usage is TRBJ2-7; the TRBD2 assignment by TCRdb is unverifiable without DNA. Per the germline V gene, CDR1 is SGHRS and CDR2 is YFSETQ. CDR3 length: 15 residues. The CDR3: CASSLGGDLSYEQYF.

V usage is TRBV2 and J usage is TRBJ2-7; TCRdb returns TRBD2, unconfirmable since there is no DNA. Germline loops: CDR1 SNHLY, CDR2 FYNNEI. The CDR3 is made up of 16 amino acids. The CDR3 sequence is CASARRRDRALFEQYF.

V is TRBV19 and J is TRBJ1-4. The V gene's germline CDR1 is LNHDA and CDR2 SQIVND (reference sequence). CDR3 length equals 15 residues. The CDR3 here is CASSRTTYDREKLFF.

The chain is built from TRBV28 and TRBJ2-4; lacking DNA, the TRBD2 call made by TCRdb goes unchecked. Germline values: CDR1 MDHEN, CDR2 SYDVKM. The length of the CDR3 is 14 residues. The CDR3 protein is CATSSGEWGNIQYF.

The chain links TRBV24-1 to TRBJ1-5; TCRdb proposes TRBD1, but this gene call is untestable without DNA. CDR1 KGHDR and CDR2 SFDVKD come from the germline V gene. The CDR3 is 16 amino acids. The CDR3 loop reads CATSGSTGVANQPQHF.

The chain links TRBV20-1 to TRBJ2-1; absent DNA, TCRdb's TRBD1 call cannot be checked. From germline, CDR1 is DFQATT and CDR2 SNEGSKA (reference sequence). The CDR3 contains 16 residues. This CDR3 reads CSASDPGTGYRNEQFF.

This chain links TRBV6-5 with TRBJ2-2; TCRdb lists TRBD2, though no DNA is available to test this call. The CDR3 loop spans 17 amino acids. Germline assignment: CDR1 MNHEY and CDR2 SVGAGI. CDR3 in amino acids: CASSYPWGGINTGELFF.

The chain uses TRBV29-1 and TRBJ2-2. The germline V gene encodes CDR1 SQVTM and CDR2 ANQGSEA. This CDR3 has 14 amino acids. This chain's CDR3 is CSVESPTNTGELFF.

The chain has TRBV20-1 and TRBJ1-1; TCRdb's D gene call, TRBD1, goes unchecked for lack of DNA. CDR1 is DFQATT and CDR2 is SNEGSKA in the germline V gene (reference sequence). CDR3 length: 15 residues. The CDR3 protein is CSATPLRGGSTEAFF.

The chain links TRBV20-1 to TRBJ2-7; TCRdb calls TRBD1, which cannot be checked without DNA. Germline V gives CDR1 DFQATT, CDR2 SNEGSKA (reference sequence). The CDR3 consists of 12 residues. CDR3 in amino acids: CSAFRGPAEQYF.